The 18 T cell receptor beta chains below were found in one sample sequenced in a study of shared clonotypes between healthy human individuals. Profiled with immunoSEQ multiplex PCR; TCRdb holds only in-frame clones, not every one. The table shows about 2.2 million clones, with roughly 91% occurring only once. It was CD45RO-negative cells, positively selected for CCR7, that made up naive CD8 cells, with terminally differentiated effector memory CD45RA+ cells excluded. Source material: naive CD8+ T cells from PBMCs. These receptors were collected from a man aged 18 to 30 in good health. Some clones in this sample may be carry-over from other donors' samples.

This clone showed up just once. V and J are TRBV28 and TRBJ2-3; 7 bases map to TRBD2. The trim removed 1 base at V and 3 bases at J, leaving 4 bases unmatched. The CDR3 covers 15 residues. Per germline, CDR1 MDHEN and CDR2 SYDVKM. The chain's CDR3 is CASSLFLAETDTQYF. CDR3 DNA: TGTGCCAGCAGTTTATTCCTAGCGGAAACAGATACGCAGTATTTT.

The CDR3 nucleotides are TGTGCCAGCAGGACTTCAAGGGAGTTAGATACGCAGTATTTT. Its protein product is CASRTSRELDTQYF. This chain joins TRBV28 and TRBJ2-3, with TRBD2 as a possible D gene (5 bases). The V gene lost 6 bases and the J gene lost 5 bases, with 15 bases spanning the gap. There are 14 residues in the CDR3. Germline V lookup: CDR1 MDHEN, CDR2 SYDVKM.

A single count supports this clone. This chain uses TRBV7-9 with TRBJ2-3; no clear D. Trimming cost V 5 bases and J 2 bases, with 14 bases left between them. The CDR3 consists of 15 residues. In germline, CDR1 is SEHNR, CDR2 FQNEAQ (reference sequence). CDR3 DNA sequence: TGTGCCAGCAGCCTCCTGGGCAGATCCACAGATACGCAGTATTTT. This gives the protein CASSLLGRSTDTQYF.

The CDR3 DNA reads as TGTGCCAGCAGTAACAGGGGCCCGGGCGAGCAGTACTTC. Residues: CASSNRGPGEQYF. The gene calls are TRBV27 and TRBJ2-7; TRBD1 matches at 7 bases. V was clipped by 5 bases and J by 6 bases; unmatched bases: 7. This CDR3 comprises 13 residues. In germline, CDR1 is MNHEY, CDR2 SMNVEV (reference sequence).

The gene calls are TRBV7-2 and TRBJ2-7; 10 bases line up with TRBD2. V trimming: 5 bases; J trimming: 4 bases; junction bases outside the gene matches: 8. The V gene's germline CDR1 is SGHTA and CDR2 FQGNSA. The CDR3 is made up of 15 amino acids. The CDR3 sequence is CASSLPPSGRYEQYF. The CDR3 DNA follows: TGTGCCAGCAGCCTCCCGCCTAGCGGGAGATACGAGCAGTACTTC. The full variable domain, its missing parts supplied by reference TRBV7-2 and TRBJ2-7, is GAGVSQSPSNKVTEKGKDVELRCDPISGHTALYWYRQSLGQGLEFLIYFQGNSAPDKSGLPSDRFSAERTGGSVSTLTIQRTQQEDSAVYLCASSLPPSGRYEQYFGPGTRLTVT.

This clone was seen just once. At the DNA level, this CDR3 is encoded by other sequences in the same sample as well. V and J are TRBV27 and TRBJ2-7, with D hard to call. This CDR3 has 11 residues. The germline CDR1 and CDR2 sequences are MNHEY and SMNVEV (reference sequence). The V end was cut by 5 bases, the J end by 6 bases, with 8 bases between. CDR3: CASSLGPEQYF. The CDR3 nucleotides read TGTGCCAGCAGTCTGGGCCCCGAGCAGTACTTC.

As for this clone: At one boundary the junction diverges from the germline segment, which might be a read error. The gene calls are TRBV7-9 and TRBJ1-5, with TRBD1 identical over 12 bases. CDR3 length: 17 amino acids. Germline V gene sequence: CDR1 SEHNR, CDR2 FQNEAQ (reference sequence). DNA of the CDR3: TGTGCCAGCATCTTAAGTGCGGGACAGGGGGCCAATCAGCCCCAGCATTTT. As protein: CASILSAGQGANQPQHF. Supplemented by reference TRBV7-9 and TRBJ1-5, the full variable domain reads DTGVSQNPRHKITKRGQNVTFRCDPISEHNRLYWYRQTLGQGPEFLTYFQNEAQLEKSRLLSDRFSAERPKGSFSTLEIQRTEQGDSAMYLCASILSAGQGANQPQHFGDGTRLSIL.

This sequence joins TRBV1 and TRBJ2-7; the table's TRBD2 call for D was not verified on the DNA. TRBV1 is reported as a pseudogene. The CDR3 is 14 residues long. The CDR3 nucleotides read TGCACCAGCAGCCAAGCACGGGGATCCTACGAGCAGTACTTC. Residues: CTSSQARGSYEQYF.

Details on this clone: The same CDR3 also results from other DNA sequences found in this sample. The V call is TRBV6-5, the J call TRBJ2-1; 10 nucleotides line up with TRBD2. The trim removed 2 bases at V and 4 bases at J, leaving 2 bases unmatched. Germline V gene data show CDR1 as MNHEY and CDR2 as SVGAGI. This CDR3 spans 15 amino acids. The CDR3: CASSYGLAAYNEQFF. The CDR3 DNA reads TGTGCCAGCAGTTACGGACTAGCGGCTTACAATGAGCAGTTCTTC.

This chain links TRBV7-9 with TRBJ1-2; TRBD1 aligns across 9 bases. Germline-derived CDR1 and CDR2 are SEHNR and FQNEAQ (reference sequence). The CDR3 runs to 14 residues. V gave up 6 bases and J gave up 4 bases; unmatched junction bases: 6. The CDR3 bases are TGTGCCAGCAGGCCCGGGACAGGGTTCTATGGCTACACCTTC. Amino acid sequence: CASRPGTGFYGYTF. The whole variable domain, filled in from reference TRBV7-9 and TRBJ1-2, reads DTGVSQNPRHKITKRGQNVTFRCDPISEHNRLYWYRQTLGQGPEFLTYFQNEAQLEKSRLLSDRFSAERPKGSFSTLEIQRTEQGDSAMYLCASRPGTGFYGYTFGSGTRLTVV.

The rearrangement links TRBV5-6 to TRBJ2-1; the match to TRBD2 covers 7 bases. The CDR3 covers 18 residues. From germline, CDR1 is SGHDT and CDR2 YYEEEE. J lost 0 bases, V lost 0 bases, and 9 bases had no gene match. The CDR3 DNA sequence: TGTGCCAGCAGCTTGGTAGGTAGCGGGTATGGCTCCTACAATGAGCAGTTCTTC. Translation: CASSLVGSGYGSYNEQFF.

The chain recombines TRBV5-1 with TRBJ2-1; unclear D gene. V gave up 0 bases and J gave up 8 bases, with 12 bases separating them. The CDR3 sequence is 14 residues long. Germline CDR1 SGHRS, CDR2 YFSETQ. Here the CDR3 reads CASSLAWVSDEQFF. The CDR3 region has the DNA TGCGCCAGCAGCTTGGCCTGGGTCTCCGATGAGCAGTTCTTC. The entire variable domain, with the rest obtained from reference TRBV5-1 and TRBJ2-1, is as follows: KAGVTQTPRYLIKTRGQQVTLSCSPISGHRSVSWYQQTPGQGLQFLFEYFSETQRNKGNFPGRFSGRQFSNSRSEMNVSTLELGDSALYLCASSLAWVSDEQFFGPGTRLTVL.

The chain uses TRBV19 and TRBJ1-5; D ambiguous. The germline V and J ends were trimmed by 0 bases and 0 bases, with 6 bases remaining between them. CDR1 and CDR2 (germline): LNHDA, SQIVND (reference sequence). The CDR3 is 15 residues long. The CDR3 sequence is CASSIEGNSNQPQHF. The CDR3, as DNA: TGTGCCAGTAGTATAGAGGGGAATAGCAATCAGCCCCAGCATTTT.

V and J are TRBV30 and TRBJ2-5; a weak D match, TRBD2 (5 bases). Trimming shortened V by 0 bases and J by 5 bases, and 10 bases separated the two germline ends. The CDR3 sequence is 13 residues long. Germline V gene sequence: CDR1 GTSNPN, CDR2 SVGIG (reference sequence). CDR3 bases: TGTGCCTGGAGTGTACAGACGGGGGAGACCCAGTACTTC. Protein sequence: CAWSVQTGETQYF.

The rearrangement links TRBV5-4 to TRBJ2-7; TRBD1 is a possible D gene (6 bases). V dropped 2 bases and J dropped 1 base, with 13 bases sitting between them. The CDR3 is 15 residues long. Germline loops: CDR1 SGHNT, CDR2 YYREEE (reference sequence). The CDR3 sequence is CASSLGLGTSYEQYF. The CDR3 DNA follows: TGTGCCAGCAGCTTAGGTCTAGGGACATCCTACGAGCAGTACTTC.

The gene calls are TRBV19 and TRBJ2-1; 7 bases are a match to TRBD1. CDR1 is LNHDA, CDR2 SQIVND, per germline (reference sequence). V dropped 7 bases and J dropped 7; count of bases not matched to a gene: 10. This CDR3 contains 14 residues. The CDR3: CASTSRTGDNEQFF. CDR3 DNA sequence: TGTGCCAGTACCTCGAGGACAGGTGATAATGAGCAGTTCTTC.

For this clone: The sample carries other DNA sequences with the same CDR3. V is TRBV27 and J is TRBJ2-2; no clear D. The CDR3 loop spans 13 amino acids. The ends were cut back, 2 bases at V and 4 bases at J, with 5 bases in the middle. Looked up from germline, CDR1 is MNHEY and CDR2 is SMNVEV (reference sequence). The CDR3: CASSLVGTGELFF. In nucleotides, the CDR3 is TGTGCCAGCAGTTTAGTGGGCACCGGGGAGCTGTTTTTT.

This clone has just one count. The V call is TRBV5-1, the J call TRBJ2-5; TRBD1 or TRBD2 may be the D gene (5 bases each). The germline V gene encodes CDR1 SGHRS and CDR2 YFSETQ. V was cut by 3 bases and J by 4 bases, with 10 bases left in between. The CDR3 is 13 residues long. The CDR3 sequence is CASSSGHLETQYF. DNA for the CDR3: TGCGCCAGCAGCTCGGGGCACTTAGAGACCCAGTACTTC.